Listed below are T cell receptor beta chains from one sample, sequenced in a study of PD-1 blockade in classical Hodgkin lymphoma. Profiled with immunoSEQ multiplex PCR; TCRdb holds only in-frame clones, not every one. The data show about 21,000 clones, with about 85% seen just once and more than 10% held by the top ten. Sequencing used peripheral blood mononuclear cells (PBMCs), obtained before the fourth cycle of nivolumab. All receptors derive from a human donor with classical Hodgkin lymphoma. The conserved cysteine and the conserved F or W are not part of the CDR3 here. D genes are given only for firm matches.

cdr3_aa | j_call | v_call | d_call
ASTARTGNTIY | TRBJ1-3 | TRBV7-2 | NA
ASSVGGSGRTYEQF | TRBJ2-1 | TRBV9 | TRBD2
SAAMGTANTEAF | TRBJ1-1 | TRBV29-1 | NA
ASSSARGETGELF | TRBJ2-2 | TRBV13 | NA
ASSYSGHGETQY | TRBJ2-5 | TRBV6-5 | NA
ASSVSASSGNTIY | TRBJ1-3 | TRBV6-1 | NA
ASSPWGDEQF | TRBJ2-1 | TRBV19 | NA
ASSFARGRYNEQF | TRBJ2-1 | TRBV4-3 | NA
ASSANLNTEAF | TRBJ1-1 | TRBV7-3 | NA
ASSLAGGQNIQY | TRBJ2-4 | TRBV7-2 | NA
ASSSYPGTGGKEGNQPQH | TRBJ1-5 | TRBV28 | TRBD1
ASSLLPSSYEQY | TRBJ2-7 | TRBV5-4 | NA
SVESQRAGGYT | TRBJ1-2 | TRBV29-1 | NA
SARDRRAQH | TRBJ1-5 | TRBV20-1 | NA
ASSSNPQGRELF | TRBJ2-2 | TRBV7-7 | NA
ASSSSRETQY | TRBJ2-5 | TRBV11-2 | NA
ATSRDPGPYNEQF | TRBJ2-1 | TRBV15 | NA
ASSSPGLAAYEQY | TRBJ2-7 | TRBV11-2 | TRBD2
ASSVGQGSRGYT | TRBJ1-2 | TRBV9 | TRBD1
SVLQGRSGYGYT | TRBJ1-2 | TRBV29-1 | TRBD1
ASSYRNLRDGELF | TRBJ2-2 | TRBV6-6 | NA
ASLDSQETQY | TRBJ2-5 | TRBV6-6 | NA
ASSNDGTGELF | TRBJ2-2 | TRBV5-4 | NA
ASSLSADRGLSYGYT | TRBJ1-2 | TRBV7-8 | TRBD1
ASSQLTGRGRNQPQH | TRBJ1-5 | TRBV11-2 | NA
ATSTGTSGDTDTQY | TRBJ2-3 | TRBV15 | TRBD2
ASSKGRQGAYEQY | TRBJ2-7 | TRBV21-1 | NA
AWTPFSYNEQF | TRBJ2-1 | TRBV30 | NA
ASSFLPLGNSGNTIY | TRBJ1-3 | TRBV7-2 | NA
ASSVEGRRNSPLH | TRBJ1-6 | TRBV9 | NA
ASSPKVNTEAF | TRBJ1-1 | TRBV6-4 | NA
ASSLYVSYSNQPQH | TRBJ1-5 | TRBV28 | NA
ASSSLAGRQY | TRBJ2-3 | TRBV7-6 | TRBD2
SVPRGRGSKETQY | TRBJ2-5 | TRBV29-1 | TRBD1
ASRPIGRNPTGELF | TRBJ2-2 | TRBV2 | NA
ASSLNSGIYNEQF | TRBJ2-1 | TRBV5-1 | NA
AWSVWRAGASYNEQF | TRBJ2-1 | TRBV30 | NA
ASTQGSGQVGSGELF | TRBJ2-2 | TRBV5-4 | TRBD1
ASSLVGGSNYGYT | TRBJ1-2 | TRBV7-9 | NA
ASSTNGEEQY | TRBJ2-7 | TRBV7-3 | NA
ASSFREVTDTQY | TRBJ2-3 | TRBV5-1 | NA
ASRGVGAQY | TRBJ2-5 | TRBV19 | NA
ASSLTGYTNTEAF | TRBJ1-1 | TRBV9 | NA
ASSPGRTATNEKLF | TRBJ1-4 | TRBV7-7 | NA
ASSHTEQY | TRBJ2-7 | TRBV4-3 | NA